Sequencing of this T cell receptor beta chain was carried out in a study of CD8 T cells in Susac syndrome. Study findings and constraints: A relatively small number of individuals underwent TCR sequencing and HLA analysis.

It was treatment-naive patients with stable or active relapsing-remitting disease who made up the multiple sclerosis controls. Comment on this clonotype: The antigen is not known.

V shed 5 bases, J shed 1 base, and the junction held 6 bases outside the gene matches. The germline V gene has CDR1 DFQATT and CDR2 SNEGSKA (reference sequence). This CDR3 contains 14 residues. With random hexamers, roughly 0.45 to 1 ug RNA was reverse transcribed. TCRdb called the immunoSEQ multiplex PCR reads again in MiXCR, with one record for every CDR3 protein. The data hold about 300,000 distinct CDR3 sequences, with 70% to 90% observed a single time. Sequencing was carried out using CD8+ T cells from PBMCs. The chain links TRBV20-1 to TRBJ2-3; 7 positions agree with TRBD2. The receptor's source is a human donor with multiple sclerosis. The chain's CDR3 is CSAPSLAGTDTQYF. CDR3 sequence (DNA): TGCAGTGCTCCTTCCCTAGCGGGCACAGATACGCAGTATTTT.